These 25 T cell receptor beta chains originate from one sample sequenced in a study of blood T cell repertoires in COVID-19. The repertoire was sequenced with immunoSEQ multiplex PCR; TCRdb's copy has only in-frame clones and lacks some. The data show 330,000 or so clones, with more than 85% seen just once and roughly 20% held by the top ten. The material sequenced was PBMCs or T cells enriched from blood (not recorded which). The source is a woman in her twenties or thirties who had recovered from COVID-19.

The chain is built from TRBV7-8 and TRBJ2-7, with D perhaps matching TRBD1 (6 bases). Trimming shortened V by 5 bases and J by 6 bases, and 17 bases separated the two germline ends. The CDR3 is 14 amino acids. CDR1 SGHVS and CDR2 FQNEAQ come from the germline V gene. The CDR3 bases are TGTGCCAGCAGCCGAGTAGGGAGAGGGGGCGAGCAGTACTTC. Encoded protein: CASSRVGRGGEQYF.

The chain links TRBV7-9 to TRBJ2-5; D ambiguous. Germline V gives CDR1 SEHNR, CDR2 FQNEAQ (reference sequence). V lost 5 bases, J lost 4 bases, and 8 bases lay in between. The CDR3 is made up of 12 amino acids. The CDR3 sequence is CASSLIGETQYF. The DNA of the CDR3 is TGTGCCAGCAGCCTCATCGGAGAGACCCAGTACTTC.

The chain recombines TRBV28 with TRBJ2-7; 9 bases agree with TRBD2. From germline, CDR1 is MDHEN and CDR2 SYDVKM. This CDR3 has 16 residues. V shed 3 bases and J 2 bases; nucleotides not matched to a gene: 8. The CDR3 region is CASSLSFPSGAYEQYF. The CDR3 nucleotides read TGTGCCAGCAGTTTGTCGTTCCCTAGCGGGGCCTACGAGCAGTACTTC.

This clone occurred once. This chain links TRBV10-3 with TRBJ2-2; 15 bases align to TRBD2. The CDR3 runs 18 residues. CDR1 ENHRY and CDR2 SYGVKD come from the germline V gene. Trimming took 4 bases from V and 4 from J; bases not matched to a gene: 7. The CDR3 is CAISGTSGRALGTGELFF. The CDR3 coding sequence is TGTGCCATCAGTGGGACTAGCGGGAGGGCCCTCGGCACCGGGGAGCTGTTTTTT.

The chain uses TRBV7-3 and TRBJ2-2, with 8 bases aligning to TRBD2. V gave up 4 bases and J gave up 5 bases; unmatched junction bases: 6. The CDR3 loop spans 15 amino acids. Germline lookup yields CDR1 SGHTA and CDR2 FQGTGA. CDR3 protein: CASSSGSGRTGELFF. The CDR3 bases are TGTGCCAGCAGCTCGGGGAGCGGGAGAACCGGGGAGCTGTTTTTT.

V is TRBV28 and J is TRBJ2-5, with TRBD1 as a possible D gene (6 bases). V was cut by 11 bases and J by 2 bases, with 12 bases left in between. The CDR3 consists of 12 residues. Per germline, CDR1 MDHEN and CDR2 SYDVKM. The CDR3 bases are TGTGCCGGGTCGACAGGACAAGAGACCCAGTACTTC. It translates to CAGSTGQETQYF.

CDR3: CASSQEVTGVSPLHF. The CDR3 DNA sequence: TGTGCCAGCAGCCAAGAAGTCACAGGGGTTTCACCCCTCCACTTT. J is TRBJ1-6 and V is TRBV3-1 (or the pseudogene TRBV3-2), with 7 nucleotides matching TRBD1. With 0 bases clipped from V and 9 bases from J, the junction kept 5 bases outside the gene matches. This CDR3 has 15 amino acids. The germline V gene encodes CDR1 LGHDT and CDR2 YNNKEL (reference sequence).

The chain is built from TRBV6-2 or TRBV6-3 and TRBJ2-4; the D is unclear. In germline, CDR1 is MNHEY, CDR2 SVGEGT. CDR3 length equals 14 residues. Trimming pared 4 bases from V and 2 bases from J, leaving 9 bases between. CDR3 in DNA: TGTGCCAGCAGTTTCTTTCTGTCCAAAAACATTCAGTACTTC. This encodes CASSFFLSKNIQYF.

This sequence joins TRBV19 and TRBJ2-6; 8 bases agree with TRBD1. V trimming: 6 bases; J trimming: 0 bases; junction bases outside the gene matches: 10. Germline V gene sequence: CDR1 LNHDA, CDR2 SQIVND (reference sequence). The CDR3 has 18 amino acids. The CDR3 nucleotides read TGTGCCAGTAGATCTCCGGGACAGGCTCGCTCTGGGGCCAACGTCCTGACTTTC. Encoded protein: CASRSPGQARSGANVLTF.

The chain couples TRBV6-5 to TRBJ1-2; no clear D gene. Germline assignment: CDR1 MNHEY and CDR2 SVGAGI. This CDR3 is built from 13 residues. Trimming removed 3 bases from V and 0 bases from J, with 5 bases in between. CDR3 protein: CASSYGANYGYTF. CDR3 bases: TGTGCCAGCAGTTATGGAGCTAACTATGGCTACACCTTC.

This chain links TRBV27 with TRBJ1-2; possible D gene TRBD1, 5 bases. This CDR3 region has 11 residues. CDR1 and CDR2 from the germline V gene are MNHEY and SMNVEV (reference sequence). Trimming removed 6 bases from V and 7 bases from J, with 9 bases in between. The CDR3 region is CASRWGGGYTF. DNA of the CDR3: TGTGCCAGCAGATGGGGGGGTGGCTACACCTTC.

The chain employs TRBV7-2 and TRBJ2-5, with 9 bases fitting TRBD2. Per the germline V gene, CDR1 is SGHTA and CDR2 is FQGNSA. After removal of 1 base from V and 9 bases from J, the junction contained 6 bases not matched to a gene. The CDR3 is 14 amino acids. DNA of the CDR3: TGTGCCAGCAGCTTAGTTGCTAGCGGGGAGGCCCAGTACTTC. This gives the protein CASSLVASGEAQYF.

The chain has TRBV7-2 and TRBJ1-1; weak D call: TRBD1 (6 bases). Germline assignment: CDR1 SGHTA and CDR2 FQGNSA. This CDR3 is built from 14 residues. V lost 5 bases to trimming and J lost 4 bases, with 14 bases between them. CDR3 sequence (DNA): TGTGCCAGCAGCACACAGGGATTTATCACTGAAGCTTTCTTT. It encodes CASSTQGFITEAFF.

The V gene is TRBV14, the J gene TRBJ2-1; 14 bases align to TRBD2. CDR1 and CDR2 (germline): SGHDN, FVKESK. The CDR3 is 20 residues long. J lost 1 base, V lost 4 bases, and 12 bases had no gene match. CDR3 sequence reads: CASSPFPGLAGERSYNEQFF. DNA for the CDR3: TGTGCCAGCAGCCCATTCCCGGGACTAGCGGGAGAGAGGTCCTACAATGAGCAGTTCTTC.

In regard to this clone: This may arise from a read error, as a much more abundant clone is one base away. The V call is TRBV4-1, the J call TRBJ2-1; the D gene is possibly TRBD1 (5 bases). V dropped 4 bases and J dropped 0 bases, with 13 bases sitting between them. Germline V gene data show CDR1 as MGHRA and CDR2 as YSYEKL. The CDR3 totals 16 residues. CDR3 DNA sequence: TGCGCCAGCAGCCTAGTCGGACAAAGCTCCTACAATGAGCAGTTCTTC. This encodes CASSLVGQSSYNEQFF.

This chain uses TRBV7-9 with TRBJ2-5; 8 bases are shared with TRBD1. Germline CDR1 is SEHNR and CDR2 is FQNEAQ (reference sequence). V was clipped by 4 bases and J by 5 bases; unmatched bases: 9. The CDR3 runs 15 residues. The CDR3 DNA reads TGTGCCAGCAGCTCCGGACAGGGAGGATGGGAGACCCAGTACTTC. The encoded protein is CASSSGQGGWETQYF.

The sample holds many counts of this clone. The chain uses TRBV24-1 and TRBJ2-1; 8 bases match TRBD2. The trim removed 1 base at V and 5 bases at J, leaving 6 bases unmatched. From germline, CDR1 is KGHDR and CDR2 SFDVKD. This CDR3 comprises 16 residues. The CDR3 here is CATSDFVAGPHNEQFF. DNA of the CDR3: TGTGCCACCAGTGATTTTGTAGCGGGACCCCACAATGAGCAGTTCTTC.

CDR3 coding DNA: TGTGCCACCCTCAAGGGGGAAACCTACGAGCAGTACTTC. It codes for CATLKGETYEQYF. This chain joins TRBV6-5 and TRBJ2-7; D may be TRBD1 (6 bases). The CDR3 runs to 13 residues. With 10 bases removed from V and 2 bases from J, the gap between germline ends came to 15 bases. CDR1 is MNHEY and CDR2 is SVGAGI in the germline V gene.

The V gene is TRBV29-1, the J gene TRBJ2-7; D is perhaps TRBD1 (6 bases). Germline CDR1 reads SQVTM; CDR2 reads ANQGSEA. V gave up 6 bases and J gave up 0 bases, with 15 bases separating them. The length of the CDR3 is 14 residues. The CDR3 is CSVGRTVDSYEQYF. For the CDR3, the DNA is TGCAGCGTCGGTAGGACAGTCGACTCCTACGAGCAGTACTTC.

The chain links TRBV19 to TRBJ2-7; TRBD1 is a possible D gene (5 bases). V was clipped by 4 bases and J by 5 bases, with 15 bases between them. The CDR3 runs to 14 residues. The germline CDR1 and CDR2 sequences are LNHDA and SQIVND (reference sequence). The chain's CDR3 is CASSTTAPPHEQYF. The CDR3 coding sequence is TGTGCCAGTAGTACGACAGCCCCTCCCCACGAGCAGTACTTC.

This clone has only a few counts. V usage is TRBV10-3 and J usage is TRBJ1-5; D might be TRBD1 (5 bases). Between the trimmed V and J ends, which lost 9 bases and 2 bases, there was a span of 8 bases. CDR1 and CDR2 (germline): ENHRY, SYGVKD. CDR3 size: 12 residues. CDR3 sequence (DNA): TGTGCCATTGAACAGGGCAATCAGCCCCAGCATTTT. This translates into CAIEQGNQPQHF.

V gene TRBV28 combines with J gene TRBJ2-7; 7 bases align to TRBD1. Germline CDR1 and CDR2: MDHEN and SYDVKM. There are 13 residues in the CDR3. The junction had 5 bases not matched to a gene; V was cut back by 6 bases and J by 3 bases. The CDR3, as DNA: TGTGCCAGCAGACCCGGGACAGACTACGAGCAGTACTTC. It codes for CASRPGTDYEQYF.

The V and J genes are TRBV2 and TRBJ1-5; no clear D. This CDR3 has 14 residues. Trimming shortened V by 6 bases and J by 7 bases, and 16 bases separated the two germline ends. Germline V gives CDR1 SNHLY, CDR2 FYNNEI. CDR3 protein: CASSVDRGSQPQHF. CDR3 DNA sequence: TGTGCCAGCAGCGTTGACCGGGGATCGCAGCCCCAGCATTTT. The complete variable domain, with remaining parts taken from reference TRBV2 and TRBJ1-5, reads EPEVTQTPSHQVTQMGQEVILRCVPISNHLYFYWYRQILGQKVEFLVSFYNNEISEKSEIFDDQFSVERPDGSNFTLKIRSTKLEDSAMYFCASSVDRGSQPQHFGDGTRLSIL.

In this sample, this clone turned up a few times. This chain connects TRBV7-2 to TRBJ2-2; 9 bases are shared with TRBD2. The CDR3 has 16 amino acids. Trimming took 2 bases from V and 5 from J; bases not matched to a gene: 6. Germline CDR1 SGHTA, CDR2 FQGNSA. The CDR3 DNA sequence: TGTGCCAGCAGCTTAACTTCAGCGGGAGGAACCGGGGAGCTGTTTTTT. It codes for CASSLTSAGGTGELFF. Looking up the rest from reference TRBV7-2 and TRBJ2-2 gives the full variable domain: GAGVSQSPSNKVTEKGKDVELRCDPISGHTALYWYRQSLGQGLEFLIYFQGNSAPDKSGLPSDRFSAERTGGSVSTLTIQRTQQEDSAVYLCASSLTSAGGTGELFFGEGSRLTVL.

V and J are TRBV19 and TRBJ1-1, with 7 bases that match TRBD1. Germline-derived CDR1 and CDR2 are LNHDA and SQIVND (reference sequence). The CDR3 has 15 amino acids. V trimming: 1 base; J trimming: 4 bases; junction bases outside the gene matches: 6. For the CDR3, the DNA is TGTGCCAGTAGTATAGGCGACAGGGAGGCCACTGAAGCTTTCTTT. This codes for CASSIGDREATEAFF.